These T cell receptor beta chains were read from a single sample in a study of human T cells and chemical hapten exposure. TCRdb re-derived calls from the RACE reads in MiXCR, one entry per CDR3 protein. The sample records 85,000 to 100,000 distinct CDR3 sequences, about 10% being singletons. This sample comprised whole blood, obtained in connection with sensitization to the hapten diphenylcyclopropenone (DPC). The receptors were gathered from a man aged 35-49 years with alopecia areata. Some clones in this sample may be carry-over from other donors' samples. Both conserved end residues are trimmed from each CDR3.

J gene	V gene	CDR3 protein
TRBJ2-5	TRBV20-1	SARSDRGRETQY
TRBJ2-6	TRBV4-2	ASSQEGWGVSGANVLT
TRBJ2-7	TRBV12-3/TRBV12-4	ASSLHGRALGEQY
TRBJ2-4	TRBV6-4	ASTSYGSGGQY
TRBJ2-7	TRBV12-3/TRBV12-4	ASSLADNYEQY
TRBJ2-2	TRBV19	DARGLRTGELF
TRBJ2-6	TRBV18	ASSPSTANSGANVLT
TRBJ1-1	TRBV12-3/TRBV12-4	ASSFSMDTEAF
TRBJ2-6	TRBV28	ASSFGSLGANVLT
TRBJ1-5	TRBV7-2	ASSQDPDQPQH
TRBJ2-3	TRBV24-1	ATSDLRTTDTQY
TRBJ1-5	TRBV28	ASRPGQGARQPQH
TRBJ2-3	TRBV12-3/TRBV12-4	ASSLNEGVPTDTQY
TRBJ2-1	TRBV7-3	ASSLLAPILAGPSNRRGEQF
TRBJ2-1	TRBV2	ASSEYLTSGPWSSYNEQF
TRBJ1-1	TRBV5-1	ASSRYRESFPEAF
TRBJ1-2	TRBV25-1	ASSETRIPNYGYT
TRBJ2-2	TRBV4-1	ASSRTLLANTGELF
TRBJ2-7	TRBV6-8	ATLYEQY
TRBJ2-3	TRBV11-2	ASSLGIVRGPVGTYTQY
TRBJ2-1	TRBV4-2	ASSQEPGTSGSEQF
TRBJ2-7	TRBV28	ASIGPPLTLQY
TRBJ1-2	TRBV4-2	ASSQAPDSVDNYGYT
TRBJ2-1	TRBV12-3/TRBV12-4	ASSLTESHNEQF
TRBJ2-1	TRBV4-3	ASSTELAPNEQF
TRBJ2-6	TRBV27	ASSTPMAGGANVLT
TRBJ2-3	TRBV29-1	SVEQWTVGLRKDTQY
TRBJ2-3	TRBV4-3	AGSRGISSTDTQY
TRBJ2-3	TRBV19	ASSIKARSTDTQY
TRBJ1-5	TRBV19	ASSTGLNQPQH
TRBJ1-4	TRBV5-1	ASSSVSNEKLF
TRBJ2-3	TRBV10-3	AISIAGQSSTDTQY
TRBJ2-3	TRBV11-1	ASSSHPTGPDTQY
TRBJ2-1	TRBV6-2/TRBV6-3	ASFALAGSNEQF
TRBJ2-3	TRBV12-3/TRBV12-4	ASSFSPFGTSTDTQY
TRBJ2-2	TRBV7-3	ASSQTSGHTGELF
TRBJ2-3	TRBV9	ASRSGGQFPDTQY
TRBJ1-5	TRBV12-3/TRBV12-4	ASSLNQPQH
TRBJ1-2	TRBV29-1	SVVRGDYGYT
TRBJ2-5	TRBV3-1	ASSQATGRETQY
TRBJ1-1	TRBV6-2/TRBV6-3	ASKITGSAEAF
TRBJ2-1	TRBV5-5	ASSLGISSDEQF
TRBJ1-2	TRBV4-1	ASSQTDRGNYGYT